The rows below give T cell receptor beta chains drawn from one sample of a study of neoadjuvant nivolumab and ipilimumab in lung cancer. TCRdb keeps only in-frame clones here, not all; method: immunoSEQ multiplex PCR. The table lists some 28,000 clones, 83% of them singletons. Here the sequenced sample was tumor tissue, taken after neoadjuvant nivolumab, alone or with ipilimumab, at or shortly before surgery. The receptor set was obtained from an adult with non-small cell lung cancer. CDR3s include the opening cysteine and the closing phenylalanine or tryptophan. Each record gives: D gene, J gene, clone size, V gene, CDR3 DNA, CDR3 protein. A D gene is named only where the DNA matches it firmly. The size entry is marked missing in some rows and otherwise reads once, few, many or a size class.

>-|TRBJ1-3|-|TRBV30
TGTGCCTGGAGTACCGCCGCCGCGGCTGGAAACACCATATATTTT
CAWSTAAAAGNTIYF
>TRBD1|TRBJ1-5|-|TRBV7-6
TGTGCCAGCAGCTTAAAATCCGGGACAGGGTGTAGGTTTAGCAATCAGCCCCAGCATTTT
CASSLKSGTGCRFSNQPQHF
>-|TRBJ2-3|once|TRBV2
TGTGCCACCGAAAGTGGACAATACTTTGATACGCAGTATTTT
CATESGQYFDTQYF
>TRBD1|TRBJ2-5|-|TRBV19
TGTGCCAGTAGTACCCGACAGGGGGGAGAGACCCAGTACTTC
CASSTRQGGETQYF
>-|TRBJ2-2|-|TRBV2
TGTGCCAGCAAATTAGGGACGCTGTTTTTT
CASKLGTLFF
>TRBD1|TRBJ1-5|-|TRBV7-8
TGTGCCAGCAGCCTTACAGGGGACCAGCCCCAGCATTTT
CASSLTGDQPQHF
>-|TRBJ2-2|-|TRBV29-1
TGCAGCGTTGGAAGGGATACCGCGAACACCGGGGAGCTGTTTTTT
CSVGRDTANTGELFF
>-|TRBJ2-7|-|TRBV6-5
TGTGCCAGCAGTTACGGGGTAAAGCAGTACTTC
CASSYGVKQYF
>-|TRBJ2-7|-|TRBV11-3
TGTGCCAGCAGCTACGGCTTGAACACCCCCTACGAGCAGTACTTC
CASSYGLNTPYEQYF
>-|TRBJ2-7|-|TRBV5-1
TGCGCCAGCAGCGCTGGACATAGCTCCTACGAGCAGTACTTC
CASSAGHSSYEQYF
>-|TRBJ2-2|-|TRBV30
TGTGCCAGGCACAGGTCTGATAACACCGGGGAGCTGTTTTTT
CARHRSDNTGELFF
>-|TRBJ2-3|-|TRBV7-9
TGTGCCAGCAGCTCAACCGGGACGCCTTTAGATACGCAGTATTTT
CASSSTGTPLDTQYF
>TRBD1|TRBJ2-7|-|TRBV15
TGTGCCACCAGCAGGAAGACAGGGTTTGGCTACGAGCAGTACTTC
CATSRKTGFGYEQYF
>-|TRBJ2-5|-|TRBV28
TGTGCCAGCAGTGGGCGGGACTTTCAAGAGACCCAGTACTTC
CASSGRDFQETQYF
>TRBD1|TRBJ1-1|-|TRBV2
TGTGCCAGCACAGTCAGGGGGGACGACACTGAAGCTTTCTTT
CASTVRGDDTEAFF
>-|TRBJ2-2|-|TRBV25-1
TGTGCCAGCAGTGAGTCCAGGGACTTCCTGAACACCGGGGAGCTGTTTTTT
CASSESRDFLNTGELFF
>-|TRBJ1-5|once|TRBV18
TGTGCCAGCTCTCGCCCCAATCAGCCCCAGCATTTT
CASSRPNQPQHF
>TRBD1|TRBJ2-2|-|TRBV9
TGTGCCAGCAGCGTACGGACAGGGTTTACCGGGGAGCTGTTTTTT
CASSVRTGFTGELFF
>-|TRBJ1-5|few|TRBV18
TGTGCCAGCTCACTACGGGACGGGCGGAATCAGCCCCAGCATTTT
CASSLRDGRNQPQHF
>-|TRBJ1-1|-|TRBV5-1
TGCGCCAGCAGCTTTATTTCAGGGGTGACTGGGGACACTGAAGCTTTCTTT
CASSFISGVTGDTEAFF
>-|TRBJ2-6|-|TRBV27
TGTGCCAGCAGTTCCTTCCCGGGGGCGAACTCTGGGGCCAACGTCCTGACTTTC
CASSSFPGANSGANVLTF
>-|TRBJ1-3|-|TRBV2
TGTGCCAGCGCCGTCTACGGAAACACCATATATTTT
CASAVYGNTIYF
>-|TRBJ1-3|-|TRBV5-1
TGCGCCAGCAGCTTGGCCCAGGGTTCTGGAAACACCATATATTTT
CASSLAQGSGNTIYF
>-|TRBJ2-3|-|TRBV13
TGTGCCAGCAGCCCACGGACTGGTAGCGGTAGCACAGATACGCAGTATTTT
CASSPRTGSGSTDTQYF
>-|TRBJ1-2|-|TRBV5-5
TGTGCCAGCAGCTTGGGAACAGACAGTACCCTCTATGGCTACACCTTC
CASSLGTDSTLYGYTF
>-|TRBJ2-5|-|TRBV5-4
TGTGCCAGCAGCTTGGGAGAAGAGACCCAGTACTTC
CASSLGEETQYF
>-|TRBJ2-3|-|TRBV30
TGTGCTCACGACTCCGCCACGGATACGCAGTATTTT
CAHDSATDTQYF
>-|TRBJ2-5|-|TRBV7-2
TGTGCCAGCAGCTTAGCAGGTACGGACCAAGAGACCCAGTACTTC
CASSLAGTDQETQYF
>-|TRBJ1-1|-|TRBV2
TGTGCCAGCAGGCCCACAGAAATCTCTGAAGCTTTCTTT
CASRPTEISEAFF
>TRBD1|TRBJ1-5|-|TRBV2
TGTGCCAGCAAAGGACAGGGCAATCAGCCCCAGCATTTT
CASKGQGNQPQHF
>-|TRBJ2-5|-|TRBV6-5
TGTGCCAGCAATATCCAGGGGGGGCAAGAGACCCAGTACTTC
CASNIQGGQETQYF
>TRBD2|TRBJ2-7|-|TRBV7-2
TGTGCCAGCAGACACACCGGGACTAGCGGGACTGAGCAGTACTTC
CASRHTGTSGTEQYF
>TRBD1|TRBJ2-6|-|TRBV25-1
TGTGCCAGCAGTCACCGGGACAGAATTATCTCTGGGGCCAACGTCCTGACTTTC
CASSHRDRIISGANVLTF
>-|TRBJ1-1|-|TRBV5-4
TGTGCCAGCAGCTTCGGCGCGAACACTGAAGCTTTCTTT
CASSFGANTEAFF
>TRBD1|TRBJ2-1|-|TRBV14
TGTGCCAGCAGTCAACGATGGACAGGGGGCCTGAATGAGCAGTTCTTC
CASSQRWTGGLNEQFF
>-|TRBJ1-1|-|TRBV5-1
TGCGCCAGCAGCTTGTCTCCTACCTTGAACACTGAAGCTTTCTTT
CASSLSPTLNTEAFF
>-|TRBJ2-7|-|TRBV6-1
TGTGCCAGCAGTGACGACAGCTACGAGCAGTACTTC
CASSDDSYEQYF
>TRBD2|TRBJ2-3|-|TRBV4-2
TGTGCCAGCAGCCAAGATATGGCGGGGGAGACAGATACGCAGTATTTT
CASSQDMAGETDTQYF
>-|TRBJ1-1|-|TRBV19
TGTGCCAGTAGTATAAATGGACAGAACACTGAAGCTTTCTTT
CASSINGQNTEAFF
>-|TRBJ2-2|-|TRBV30
TGTGCCTGGACTTCAGGGAGTCCCACCGGGGAGCTGTTTTTT
CAWTSGSPTGELFF
>-|TRBJ2-1|few|TRBV7-2
TGTGCCAGCAGCTCGAGGGCCGAAAATGAGCAGTTCTTC
CASSSRAENEQFF
>TRBD1|TRBJ1-1|few|TRBV11-3
TGTGCCAGCAGTCGGACAGGGTTCACTGAAGCTTTCTTT
CASSRTGFTEAFF
>-|TRBJ1-5|-|TRBV7-6
TGTGCCAGCAGCTTAGGGGAGAAGGATCAGCCCCAGCATTTT
CASSLGEKDQPQHF
>-|TRBJ2-7|-|TRBV7-2
TGTGCCAGCAGCTTTTCCGGGACAACCTCCTACGAGCAGTACTTC
CASSFSGTTSYEQYF
>TRBD2|TRBJ2-1|-|TRBV7-2
TGTGCCAGCAGCTTAGGTCTAGCGGGAGATGATGAGCAGTTCTTC
CASSLGLAGDDEQFF
>-|TRBJ2-5|-|TRBV11-2
TGTGCCAGCAGCCCACATAAAGAGACCCAGTACTTC
CASSPHKETQYF
>-|TRBJ2-3|-|TRBV5-1
TGCGCCAGCAGCTTGTATGAGGGTTCCACAGATACGCAGTATTTT
CASSLYEGSTDTQYF
>-|TRBJ2-1|once|TRBV5-4
TGTGCCAGCGGGGAGGCGTCCTACAATGAGCAGTTCTTC
CASGEASYNEQFF
>-|TRBJ2-7|-|TRBV7-2
TGTGCCAGCAGCCCCCCAGGGGGGCGGCTGGACGAGCAGTACTTC
CASSPPGGRLDEQYF
>-|TRBJ1-2|few|TRBV5-4
TGTGCCAGCAGCTTGGAACAGAATAACTATGGCTACACCTTC
CASSLEQNNYGYTF